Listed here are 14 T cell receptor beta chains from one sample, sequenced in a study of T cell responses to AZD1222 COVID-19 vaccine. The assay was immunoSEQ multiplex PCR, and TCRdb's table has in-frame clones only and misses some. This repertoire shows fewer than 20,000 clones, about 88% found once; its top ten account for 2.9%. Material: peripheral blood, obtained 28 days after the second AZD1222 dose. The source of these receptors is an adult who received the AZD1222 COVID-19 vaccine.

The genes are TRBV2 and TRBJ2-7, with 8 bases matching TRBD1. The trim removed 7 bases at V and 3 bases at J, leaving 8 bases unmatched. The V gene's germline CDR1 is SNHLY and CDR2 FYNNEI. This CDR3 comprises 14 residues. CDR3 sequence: CASNRDRTDYEQYF. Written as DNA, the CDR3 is TGTGCCAGCAACCGGGACAGGACGGACTACGAGCAGTACTTC.

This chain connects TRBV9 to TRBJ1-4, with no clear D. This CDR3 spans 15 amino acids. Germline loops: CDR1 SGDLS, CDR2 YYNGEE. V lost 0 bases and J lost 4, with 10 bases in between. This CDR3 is CASSVDRQLNEKLFF. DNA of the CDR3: TGTGCCAGCAGCGTAGATCGGCAGCTTAATGAAAAACTGTTTTTT. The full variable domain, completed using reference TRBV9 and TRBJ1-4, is DSGVTQTPKHLITATGQRVTLRCSPRSGDLSVYWYQQSLDQGLQFLIQYYNGEERAKGNILERFSAQQFPDLHSELNLSSLELGDSALYFCASSVDRQLNEKLFFGSGTQLSVL.

This chain's CDR3 is CASSNPTDTQYF. CDR3 in DNA: TGTGCCAGCAGCAACCCCACAGATACGCAGTATTTT. This rearrangement joins TRBV11-3 to TRBJ2-3, with D unclear. The CDR3 has 12 amino acids. Trimming took 5 bases from V and 2 from J, leaving 5 bases between them. Germline values: CDR1 SGHNT, CDR2 YENEEA. Based on the CDR3 plus reference TRBV11-3 and TRBJ2-3, the full variable domain is EAGVVQSPRYKIIEKKQPVAFWCNPISGHNTLYWYLQNLGQGPELLIRYENEEAVDDSQLPKDRFSAERLKGVDSTLKIQPAELGDSAVYLCASSNPTDTQYFGPGTRLTVL.

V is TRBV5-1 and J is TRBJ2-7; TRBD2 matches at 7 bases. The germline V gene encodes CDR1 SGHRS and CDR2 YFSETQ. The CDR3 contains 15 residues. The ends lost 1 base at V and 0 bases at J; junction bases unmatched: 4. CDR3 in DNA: TGCGCCAGCAGCTTGACTAGCGCCTCCTCCTACGAGCAGTACTTC. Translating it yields CASSLTSASSYEQYF.

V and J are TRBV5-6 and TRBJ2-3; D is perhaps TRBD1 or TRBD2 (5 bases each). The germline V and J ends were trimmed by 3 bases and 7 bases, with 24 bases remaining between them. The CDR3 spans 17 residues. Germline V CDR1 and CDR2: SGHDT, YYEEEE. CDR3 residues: CASSWATRGPGRHTQYF. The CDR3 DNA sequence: TGTGCCAGCAGCTGGGCCACCCGGGGACCTGGCAGGCATACGCAGTATTTT.

The CDR3 spells CASSGGLTQETQYF. The CDR3 nucleotides are TGTGCCAGCAGTGGGGGGCTTACCCAAGAGACCCAGTACTTC. The rearrangement links TRBV9 to TRBJ2-5; D is perhaps TRBD1 or TRBD2 (6 bases each). Trimming took 5 bases from V and 1 from J, leaving 12 bases between them. Per germline, CDR1 SGDLS and CDR2 YYNGEE. The CDR3 loop spans 14 amino acids.

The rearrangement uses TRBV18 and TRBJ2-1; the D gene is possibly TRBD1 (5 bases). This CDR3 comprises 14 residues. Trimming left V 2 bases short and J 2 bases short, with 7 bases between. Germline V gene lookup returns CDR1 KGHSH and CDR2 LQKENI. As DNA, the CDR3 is TGTGCCAGCTCACCAGGGGCGCCCTACAATGAGCAGTTCTTC. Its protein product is CASSPGAPYNEQFF. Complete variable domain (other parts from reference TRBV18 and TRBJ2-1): NAGVMQNPRHLVRRRGQEARLRCSPMKGHSHVYWYRQLPEEGLKFMVYLQKENIIDESGMPKERFSAEFPKEGPSILRIQQVVRGDSAAYFCASSPGAPYNEQFFGPGTRLTVL.

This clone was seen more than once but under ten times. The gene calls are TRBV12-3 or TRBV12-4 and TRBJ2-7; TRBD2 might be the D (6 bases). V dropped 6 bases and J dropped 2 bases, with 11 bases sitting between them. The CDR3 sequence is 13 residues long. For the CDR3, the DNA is TGTGCCAGCAGCTCGGGACTTACCTACGAGCAGTACTTC. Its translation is CASSSGLTYEQYF.

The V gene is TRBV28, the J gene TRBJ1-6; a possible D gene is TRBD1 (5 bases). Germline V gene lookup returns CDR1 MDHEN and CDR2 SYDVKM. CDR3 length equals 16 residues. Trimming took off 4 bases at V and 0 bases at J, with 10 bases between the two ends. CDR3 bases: TGTGCCAGCAGTTCGGACGGGGGCTCCTATAATTCACCCCTCCACTTT. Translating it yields CASSSDGGSYNSPLHF.

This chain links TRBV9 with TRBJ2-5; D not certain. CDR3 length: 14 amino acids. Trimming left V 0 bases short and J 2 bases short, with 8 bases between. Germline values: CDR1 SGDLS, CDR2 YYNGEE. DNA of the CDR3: TGTGCCAGCAGCGTAGGACTCCTTCAAGAGACCCAGTACTTC. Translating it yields CASSVGLLQETQYF. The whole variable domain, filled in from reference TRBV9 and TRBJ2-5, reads DSGVTQTPKHLITATGQRVTLRCSPRSGDLSVYWYQQSLDQGLQFLIQYYNGEERAKGNILERFSAQQFPDLHSELNLSSLELGDSALYFCASSVGLLQETQYFGPGTRLLVL.

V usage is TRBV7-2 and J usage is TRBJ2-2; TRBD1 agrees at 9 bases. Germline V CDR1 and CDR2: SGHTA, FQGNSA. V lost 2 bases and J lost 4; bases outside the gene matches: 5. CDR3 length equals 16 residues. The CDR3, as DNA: TGTGCCAGCAGCTTAAACAGGGGGCCGACCACCGGGGAGCTGTTTTTT. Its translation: CASSLNRGPTTGELFF.

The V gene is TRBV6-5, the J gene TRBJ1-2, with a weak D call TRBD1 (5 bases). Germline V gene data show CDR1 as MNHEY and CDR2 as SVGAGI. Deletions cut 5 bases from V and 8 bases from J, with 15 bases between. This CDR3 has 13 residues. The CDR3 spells CASSPGTGGGYTF. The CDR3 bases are TGTGCCAGCAGTCCGGGGACGGGAGGGGGCTACACCTTC.

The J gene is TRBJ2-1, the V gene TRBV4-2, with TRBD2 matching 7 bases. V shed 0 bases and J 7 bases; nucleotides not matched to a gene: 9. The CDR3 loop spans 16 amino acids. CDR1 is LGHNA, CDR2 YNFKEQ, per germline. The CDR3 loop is CASSQDEGGGPNEQFF. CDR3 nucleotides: TGTGCCAGCAGCCAAGATGAGGGCGGGGGTCCTAATGAGCAGTTCTTC.

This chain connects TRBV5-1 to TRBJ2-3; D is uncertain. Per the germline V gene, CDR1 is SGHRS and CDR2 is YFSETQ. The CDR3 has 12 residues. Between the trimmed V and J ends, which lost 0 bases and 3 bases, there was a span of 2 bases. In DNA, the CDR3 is TGCGCCAGCAGCTTGGAAACAGATACGCAGTATTTT. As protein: CASSLETDTQYF.